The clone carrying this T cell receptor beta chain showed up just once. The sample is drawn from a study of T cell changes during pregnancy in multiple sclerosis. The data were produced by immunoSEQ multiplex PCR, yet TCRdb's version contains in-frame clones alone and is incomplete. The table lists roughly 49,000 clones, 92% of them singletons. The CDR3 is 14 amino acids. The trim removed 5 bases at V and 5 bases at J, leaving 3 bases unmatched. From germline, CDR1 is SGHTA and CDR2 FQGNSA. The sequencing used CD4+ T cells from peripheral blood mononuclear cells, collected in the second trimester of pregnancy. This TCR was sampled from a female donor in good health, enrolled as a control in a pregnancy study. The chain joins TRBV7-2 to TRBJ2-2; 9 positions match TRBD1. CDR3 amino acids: CASSVGQGTGELFF. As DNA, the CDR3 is TGTGCCAGCAGCGTCGGACAGGGGACCGGGGAGCTGTTTTTT.